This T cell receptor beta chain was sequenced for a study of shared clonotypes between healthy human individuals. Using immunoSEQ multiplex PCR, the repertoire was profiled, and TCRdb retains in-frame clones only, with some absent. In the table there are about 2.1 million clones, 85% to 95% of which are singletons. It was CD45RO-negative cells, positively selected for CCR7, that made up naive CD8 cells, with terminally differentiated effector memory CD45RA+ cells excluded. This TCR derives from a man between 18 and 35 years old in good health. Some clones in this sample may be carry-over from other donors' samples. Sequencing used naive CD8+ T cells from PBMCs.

DNA of the CDR3: TGTGCCAGCAGTTTTAACATCCGCGGGGAGCTGTTTTTT. Protein sequence: CASSFNIRGELFF. V and J are TRBV27 and TRBJ2-2, with D unresolved. The germline CDR1 and CDR2 sequences are MNHEY and SMNVEV (reference sequence). Trimming removed 3 bases from V and 7 bases from J, with 9 bases in between. The CDR3 runs 13 residues.